The 27 T cell receptor beta chains reported below all come from one sample, sequenced in a study of cytomegalovirus exposure and HLA in healthy donors. PCR primers comprised 60 Vbeta and 13 Jbeta primers. Assay used: immunoSEQ multiplex PCR; TCRdb lists only in-frame clones, some missing. The data show some 120,000 clones, around two thirds seen once. Sequenced: PBMCs. All receptors derive from a woman aged 35 to 49 in good health and CMV-seropositive.

This sequence joins TRBV6-4 and TRBJ2-1, with TRBD2 as a possible D gene (7 bases). The ends were cut back, 0 bases at V and 10 bases at J, with 16 bases in the middle. The CDR3 loop spans 15 amino acids. CDR1 and CDR2 (germline): MRHNA, SNTAGT. This CDR3 is CASSDSWGGGSEQFF. The CDR3 region has the DNA TGTGCCAGCAGTGACTCGTGGGGCGGGGGCTCGGAGCAGTTCTTC.

CDR3 residues: CASSLLGAEIYEQYF. Written as DNA, the CDR3 is TGCGCCAGCAGCTTGCTTGGGGCGGAAATCTACGAGCAGTACTTC. V is TRBV5-1 and J is TRBJ2-7; a possible D gene is TRBD1 (5 bases). V was pared by 1 base and J by 3 bases, with 14 bases between. The CDR3 extends over 15 amino acids. The germline CDR1 and CDR2 sequences are SGHRS and YFSETQ.

This chain links TRBV7-9 with TRBJ1-4; 9 nucleotides match TRBD1. This CDR3 region has 14 residues. V shed 7 bases and J 6 bases; nucleotides not matched to a gene: 6. Germline CDR1 reads SEHNR; CDR2 reads FQNEAQ (reference sequence). This chain's CDR3 is CASIRDRADEKLFF. CDR3 DNA: TGTGCCAGCATCCGGGACAGGGCGGATGAAAAACTGTTTTTT.

This clone was counted between two and nine times. One junction end disagrees with the germline gene, perhaps due to a read error. The genes are TRBV7-8 and TRBJ1-3; 7 positions agree with TRBD1. CDR1 and CDR2 (germline): SGHVS, FQNEAQ. This CDR3 region has 14 residues. CDR3 sequence: CASSPQRQGNTISF. The DNA of the CDR3 is TGTGCCAGCAGCCCCCAGCGACAGGGAAACACCATATCTTTT.

The chain recombines TRBV7-2 with TRBJ2-7, with 14 bases that match TRBD2. This CDR3 spans 18 amino acids. Unmatched junction bases numbered 7, after V lost 0 bases and J lost 3 bases. Germline V gene sequence: CDR1 SGHTA, CDR2 FQGNSA. CDR3 bases: TGTGCCAGCAGCTTAGCCATAGGGACTAGCGGGAGACTCTACGAGCAGTACTTC. Protein product: CASSLAIGTSGRLYEQYF.

V and J are TRBV19 and TRBJ2-1; 11 bases are a match to TRBD1. The germline gives CDR1 LNHDA, CDR2 SQIVND (reference sequence). The CDR3 spans 15 residues. After removal of 5 bases from V and 2 bases from J, the junction contained 2 bases not matched to a gene. CDR3 loop: CASSGTGGTYNEQFF. The CDR3 nucleotides read TGTGCCAGTAGTGGGACAGGGGGTACCTACAATGAGCAGTTCTTC.

V gene TRBV7-3 combines with J gene TRBJ2-1, with TRBD2 as a possible D gene (6 bases). V was cut by 4 bases and J by 13 bases, with 11 bases left in between. The CDR3 has 11 amino acids. Per germline, CDR1 SGHTA and CDR2 FQGTGA. For the CDR3, the DNA is TGTGCCAGCAGCTCCGGGGGAGTCCAGTTCTTC. This translates into CASSSGGVQFF.

The chain is built from TRBV5-4 and TRBJ2-1; TRBD2 might be the D (6 bases). The germline V and J ends were trimmed by 2 bases and 12 bases, with 9 bases remaining between them. Germline values: CDR1 SGHNT, CDR2 YYREEE (reference sequence). The CDR3 consists of 11 residues. In DNA, the CDR3 is TGTGCCAGCAGCTTAGGGACTTGGCAGTTCTTC. As protein: CASSLGTWQFF.

The chain recombines TRBV5-6 with TRBJ1-2; a possible D gene is TRBD1 (5 bases). The CDR3 is 15 amino acids. In germline, CDR1 is SGHDT, CDR2 YYEEEE. Trimming cost V 4 bases and J 4 bases, with 17 bases left between them. The CDR3 loop is CASSNPPGLGYGYTF. The CDR3 DNA reads as TGTGCCAGCAGCAATCCTCCGGGACTCGGCTATGGCTACACCTTC.

This clone was seen a few times. This chain links TRBV6-5 with TRBJ2-7, with a possible D match to TRBD2 (7 bases). The CDR3 is made up of 14 amino acids. V lost 6 bases to trimming and J lost 4 bases, with 16 bases between them. Germline CDR1 MNHEY, CDR2 SVGAGI. Here the CDR3 reads CASRLNEGGYEQYF. CDR3 DNA sequence: TGTGCCAGCAGGCTCAACGAGGGGGGGTACGAGCAGTACTTC.

CDR3 sequence: CAWSGGGTFAFF. DNA of the CDR3: TGTGCCTGGAGTGGCGGGGGGACTTTTGCTTTCTTT. The gene calls are TRBV30 and TRBJ1-1, with D maybe TRBD1 (5 bases). CDR1 GTSNPN and CDR2 SVGIG come from the germline V gene (reference sequence). The V end was cut by 1 base, the J end by 11 bases, with 14 bases between. The CDR3 runs 12 residues.

In DNA, the CDR3 is TGCGCCAGCAGCACGGGGACTAGTGATAACAATGAGCAGTTCTTC. This encodes CASSTGTSDNNEQFF. J is TRBJ2-1 and V is TRBV5-1; TRBD2 aligns across 8 bases. This CDR3 region has 15 residues. V dropped 4 bases and J dropped 5; count of bases not matched to a gene: 8. Looked up from germline, CDR1 is SGHRS and CDR2 is YFSETQ.

Only a few counts were recorded for this clone. This chain links TRBV7-9 with TRBJ2-3, with D perhaps matching TRBD2 (5 bases). Per the germline V gene, CDR1 is SEHNR and CDR2 is FQNEAQ (reference sequence). With 1 base removed from V and 3 bases from J, the gap between germline ends came to 11 bases. The CDR3 covers 15 residues. The CDR3 DNA reads as TGTGCCAGCAGCTTAGGGTGGGAGAGGACAGATACGCAGTATTTT. This sequence encodes CASSLGWERTDTQYF. Based on the CDR3 plus reference TRBV7-9 and TRBJ2-3, the full variable domain is DTGVSQNPRHKITKRGQNVTFRCDPISEHNRLYWYRQTLGQGPEFLTYFQNEAQLEKSRLLSDRFSAERPKGSFSTLEIQRTEQGDSAMYLCASSLGWERTDTQYFGPGTRLTVL.

CDR3 in DNA: TGTGCCAGCAGCTTAGCAGCGGCTATAAATCAGCCCCAGCATTTT. Translating gives CASSLAAAINQPQHF. This chain uses TRBV7-2 with TRBJ1-5; D not certain. Trimming pared 0 bases from V and 4 bases from J, leaving 10 bases between. Germline V lookup: CDR1 SGHTA, CDR2 FQGNSA. The CDR3 length is 15 residues.

The CDR3 protein is CASSVEWGQGANTGELFF. CDR3 nucleotide sequence: TGTGCCAGCAGCGTAGAGTGGGGACAGGGGGCGAACACCGGGGAGCTGTTTTTT. The gene calls are TRBV9 and TRBJ2-2, with 11 nucleotides matching TRBD1. The CDR3 covers 18 residues. Germline loops: CDR1 SGDLS, CDR2 YYNGEE. V was clipped by 0 bases and J by 0 bases; unmatched bases: 4.

J is TRBJ2-1 and V is TRBV5-6; perhaps TRBD1 as D (7 bases). Germline CDR1 and CDR2: SGHDT and YYEEEE. V lost 4 bases to trimming and J lost 5 bases, with 16 bases between them. The CDR3 has 15 residues. For the CDR3, the DNA is TGTGCCAGCAGCCCCGGGGGCGACAGGGACAATGAGCAGTTCTTC. Translating it yields CASSPGGDRDNEQFF.

This clone came up a few times. J is TRBJ1-1 and V is TRBV9, with D tentatively TRBD1 (5 bases). V was cut by 7 bases and J by 5 bases, with 21 bases left in between. The CDR3 extends over 15 amino acids. CDR1 SGDLS and CDR2 YYNGEE come from the germline V gene. CDR3 sequence: CASASGALSTTEAFF. CDR3 nucleotides: TGTGCCAGCGCATCTGGGGCCCTCTCAACGACTGAAGCTTTCTTT.

The chain has TRBV4-1 and TRBJ2-1; D remains unclear. V was shortened by 0 bases and J by 5 bases, with 14 bases between the two germline ends. Germline loops: CDR1 MGHRA, CDR2 YSYEKL. CDR3 length: 16 residues. The CDR3 nucleotides read TGCGCCAGCAGCCAAGATTTGGGTTGGGCCAACAATGAGCAGTTCTTC. This encodes CASSQDLGWANNEQFF.

There are a few counts of this clone. This chain joins TRBV15 and TRBJ1-4; D may be TRBD1 (6 bases). This CDR3 is 15 amino acids long. Germline V gene lookup returns CDR1 LNHNV and CDR2 YYDKDF (reference sequence). V lost 0 bases, J lost 8 bases, and 13 bases lay in between. Written as DNA, the CDR3 is TGTGCCACCAGCAGAGAAGCGGGGGCTCACGAAAAACTGTTTTTT. It encodes CATSREAGAHEKLFF.

This chain links TRBV10-3 with TRBJ1-1, with a possible D match to TRBD1 (5 bases). The CDR3 is 14 residues long. Trimming left V 6 bases short and J 6 bases short, with 17 bases between. Germline CDR1 is ENHRY and CDR2 is SYGVKD. CDR3 residues: CAIRGGGGAAEAFF. As DNA, the CDR3 is TGTGCCATCAGGGGGGGAGGAGGGGCGGCTGAAGCTTTCTTT.

This clone was detected once. The chain recombines TRBV30 with TRBJ2-3, with 12 bases that match TRBD2. This CDR3 contains 15 residues. The germline CDR1 and CDR2 sequences are GTSNPN and SVGIG (reference sequence). V lost 4 bases, J lost 6 bases, and 8 bases stayed unmatched. The CDR3 DNA is TGTGCCTGGAAGAGACTAGCGGGAGTTCCTGATACGCAGTATTTT. Translation gives CAWKRLAGVPDTQYF.

The chain links TRBV4-1 to TRBJ1-5; tentative D call: TRBD1 (5 bases). The germline CDR1 and CDR2 sequences are MGHRA and YSYEKL. Trimming removed 1 base at V and 2 bases at J, with 15 bases between. This CDR3 comprises 17 residues. The CDR3 DNA reads as TGCGCCAGCAGCCAAGGGGGGGAGGTGAGAGGCAATCAGCCCCAGCATTTT. Protein: CASSQGGEVRGNQPQHF.

This chain joins TRBV29-1 and TRBJ1-2; 12 positions match TRBD1. This CDR3 has 17 amino acids. The trim removed 5 bases at V and 7 bases at J, leaving 17 bases unmatched. Germline V gives CDR1 SQVTM, CDR2 ANQGSEA. The CDR3 loop is CSVWNRDRGREGGGYTF. For the CDR3, the DNA is TGCAGCGTTTGGAACCGGGACAGGGGGCGCGAGGGGGGTGGCTACACCTTC.

There are a few counts of this clone. The gene calls are TRBV4-3 and TRBJ2-1; 9 positions match TRBD2. In germline, CDR1 is LGHNA, CDR2 YSLEER. J gave up 4 bases and V 1 base, and 11 bases lay outside the gene matches. The CDR3 extends over 18 amino acids. The DNA for the CDR3 is TGCGCCAGCAGCCAAGTTACGATAACTAGCGGGCTTTACAATGAGCAGTTCTTC. Its protein is CASSQVTITSGLYNEQFF.

This chain connects TRBV13 to TRBJ1-1; D is unresolved. CDR1 is PRHDT, CDR2 FYEKMQ, per germline (reference sequence). The CDR3 totals 14 residues. V lost 5 bases, J lost 4 bases, and 14 bases lay in between. CDR3 loop: CASSPLRGSTEAFF. Written as DNA, the CDR3 is TGTGCCAGCAGCCCCCTTCGAGGATCCACTGAAGCTTTCTTT. Full variable domain (rest looked up from reference TRBV13 and TRBJ1-1): AAGVIQSPRHLIKEKRETATLKCYPIPRHDTVYWYQQGPGQDPQFLISFYEKMQSDKGSIPDRFSAQQFSDYHSELNMSSLELGDSALYFCASSPLRGSTEAFFGQGTRLTVV.

This chain connects TRBV4-3 to TRBJ2-3; TRBD2 aligns across 8 bases. Germline assignment: CDR1 LGHNA and CDR2 YSLEER. Losses at the gene ends were 4 bases for V and 2 bases for J; bases not matched to a gene: 14. The CDR3 sequence is 18 residues long. CDR3 DNA: TGCGCCAGCAGCCCCTGGGCAAGCGGGAGTCGGTTCACAGATACGCAGTATTTT. This sequence encodes CASSPWASGSRFTDTQYF.

The chain employs TRBV7-2 and TRBJ1-1; the D gene is possibly TRBD1 (6 bases). V gave up 2 bases and J gave up 0 bases, with 10 bases separating them. Germline V lookup: CDR1 SGHTA, CDR2 FQGNSA. The CDR3 spans 15 residues. CDR3 sequence: CASSLTGGLNTEAFF. DNA of the CDR3: TGTGCCAGCAGCTTAACGGGGGGCCTGAACACTGAAGCTTTCTTT.